This T cell receptor beta chain was identified during a study of blood T cell repertoires in COVID-19. Study as a whole: Sites in the United States, Italy and Spain provided acute and convalescent COVID-19 samples.

V dropped 5 bases and J dropped 5 bases, with 10 bases sitting between them. Germline V gene lookup returns CDR1 MNHEY and CDR2 SVGAGI. The CDR3 spans 13 residues. Profiling relied on immunoSEQ multiplex PCR, and the TCRdb table lists in-frame clones only, not all of them. The data contain approximately 130,000 clones, 70% to 90% of them seen just once; the ten biggest clones take up about 1.5%. The sequence derives from a human donor in a cohort sampled during active COVID-19. The specimen sequenced was peripheral blood. The chain combines TRBV6-5 with TRBJ1-5; no reliable D call. The CDR3 sequence is CASSHDKYQPQHF. In DNA form, the CDR3 reads TGTGCCAGCAGTCACGACAAGTATCAGCCCCAGCATTTT.